One and the same sample provided the 19 T cell receptor beta chains below, sequenced in a study of T cells in localized non-small cell lung cancer. Sequenced by immunoSEQ multiplex PCR; TCRdb stores in-frame clones only, minus some. Among over 50,000 clones listed, 80% to 85% were seen once. Sequenced here: peripheral blood mononuclear cells, sampled before any cancer treatment. All receptors derive from a man aged 40 to 70 with stage III lung adenocarcinoma.

This chain links TRBV19 with TRBJ2-2, with 7 bases matching TRBD2. After removal of 5 bases from V and 3 bases from J, the junction contained 6 bases not matched to a gene. CDR1 and CDR2 from the germline V gene are LNHDA and SQIVND (reference sequence). This CDR3 has 15 residues. CDR3 DNA: TGTGCCAGTAGTCAGCGGGGCGGGTACACCGGGGAGCTGTTTTTT. This sequence encodes CASSQRGGYTGELFF.

The V call is TRBV10-2, the J call TRBJ2-5, with no clear D. Germline CDR1 WSHSY, CDR2 SAAADI. With 1 base removed from V and 4 bases from J, the gap between germline ends came to 10 bases. CDR3 length: 14 residues. This CDR3 is CASSEWRHPETQYF. Written as DNA, the CDR3 is TGCGCCAGCAGTGAGTGGCGCCACCCAGAGACCCAGTACTTC.

This sequence joins TRBV30 and TRBJ2-7, with D uncertain. The CDR3 contains 12 residues. V dropped 3 bases and J dropped 5 bases, with 11 bases sitting between them. Germline CDR1 reads GTSNPN; CDR2 reads SVGIG (reference sequence). The CDR3 spells CAWSPDYNEQYF. CDR3 in DNA: TGTGCCTGGAGCCCGGATTATAACGAGCAGTACTTC.

The V and J genes are TRBV18 and TRBJ2-7, with 7 bases matching TRBD1. CDR1 is KGHSH, CDR2 LQKENI, per germline. The trim removed 3 bases at V and 4 bases at J, leaving 3 bases unmatched. The CDR3 is 13 amino acids. CDR3 amino acids: CASSPGQSYEQYF. In DNA, the CDR3 is TGTGCCAGCTCACCGGGACAGTCTTACGAGCAGTACTTC. The entire variable domain, with the rest obtained from reference TRBV18 and TRBJ2-7, is as follows: NAGVMQNPRHLVRRRGQEARLRCSPMKGHSHVYWYRQLPEEGLKFMVYLQKENIIDESGMPKERFSAEFPKEGPSILRIQQVVRGDSAAYFCASSPGQSYEQYFGPGTRLTVT.

This clone was detected once. The rearrangement uses TRBV19 and TRBJ2-3; D not certain. The CDR3 is 13 amino acids. CDR1 LNHDA and CDR2 SQIVND come from the germline V gene (reference sequence). Trimming cost V 3 bases and J 4 bases, with 8 bases left between them. The chain's CDR3 is CASSIGRADTQYF. In DNA form, the CDR3 reads TGTGCCAGTAGTATCGGTAGGGCAGATACGCAGTATTTT.

This clone was picked up one time. The J gene is TRBJ2-7, the V gene TRBV5-1; the match to TRBD2 covers 7 bases. The length of the CDR3 is 15 residues. Germline lookup yields CDR1 SGHRS and CDR2 YFSETQ. Losses at the gene ends were 4 bases for V and 3 bases for J; bases not matched to a gene: 10. The DNA of the CDR3 is TGCGCCAGCAGCCTACACTACGGGGGGATCTACGAGCAGTACTTC. Protein: CASSLHYGGIYEQYF.

The chain recombines TRBV18 with TRBJ2-7; D remains ambiguous. The V gene lost 1 base and the J gene lost 3 bases, with 4 bases spanning the gap. Per the germline V gene, CDR1 is KGHSH and CDR2 is LQKENI. The CDR3 length is 12 residues. CDR3 loop: CASSPLGYEQYF. The CDR3 DNA follows: TGTGCCAGCTCACCACTAGGCTACGAGCAGTACTTC.

The rearrangement links TRBV19 to TRBJ1-5, with a weak D call TRBD1 (5 bases). Germline CDR1 reads LNHDA; CDR2 reads SQIVND (reference sequence). V was clipped by 3 bases and J by 5 bases, with 14 bases between them. The CDR3 is 15 residues long. In nucleotides, the CDR3 is TGTGCCAGTAGTATCGAACGGGGCCAAGATCAGCCCCAGCATTTT. Translation gives CASSIERGQDQPQHF.

J is TRBJ2-3 and V is TRBV5-8, with D perhaps matching TRBD2 (6 bases). This CDR3 has 15 amino acids. Germline V gene data show CDR1 as SGHTS and CDR2 as YDEGEE. With 0 bases removed from V and 1 base from J, the gap between germline ends came to 9 bases. Here the CDR3 DNA reads TGTGCCAGCAGCTTGGGGACGGGAGGCACAGATACGCAGTATTTT. Its protein is CASSLGTGGTDTQYF. The full variable domain, in which reference TRBV5-8 and TRBJ2-3 provide the parts outside the CDR3, is EAGVTQSPTHLIKTRGQQATLRCSPISGHTSVYWYQQALGLGLQFLLWYDEGEERNRGNFPPRFSGRQFPNYSSELNVNALELEDSALYLCASSLGTGGTDTQYFGPGTRLTVL.

In DNA, the CDR3 is TGTGCCAGTAGCCGGAGCGGGGGGGCCGGTGAGCAGTACTTC. It codes for CASSRSGGAGEQYF. This chain connects TRBV19 to TRBJ2-7; 10 positions match TRBD2. The germline CDR1 and CDR2 sequences are LNHDA and SQIVND (reference sequence). CDR3 length: 14 residues. Unmatched junction bases numbered 9, after V lost 6 bases and J lost 7 bases.

V usage is TRBV2 and J usage is TRBJ2-5; D might be TRBD1 (5 bases). Germline V gene lookup returns CDR1 SNHLY and CDR2 FYNNEI. V gave up 7 bases and J gave up 1 base, with 13 bases separating them. The CDR3 spans 14 residues. The CDR3 protein is CASTSKGFQETQYF. CDR3 DNA sequence: TGTGCCAGCACCTCCAAGGGGTTCCAAGAGACCCAGTACTTC.

The gene calls are TRBV19 and TRBJ1-3; no clear D. V was shortened by 1 base and J by 0 bases, with 7 bases between the two germline ends. Germline CDR1 and CDR2: LNHDA and SQIVND (reference sequence). This CDR3 is 15 amino acids long. The CDR3 coding sequence is TGTGCCAGTAGTATAGGGACGGCCTCTGGAAACACCATATATTTT. It specifies CASSIGTASGNTIYF.

This chain connects TRBV5-1 to TRBJ2-5, with 9 bases aligning to TRBD1. The CDR3 spans 15 residues. Germline loops: CDR1 SGHRS, CDR2 YFSETQ. Germline trimming cut 0 bases from V and 5 bases from J; bases unmatched to any gene: 5. The CDR3 reads CASSLEWTGVETQYF. The CDR3 nucleotides read TGCGCCAGCAGCTTGGAATGGACAGGGGTCGAGACCCAGTACTTC.

This chain links TRBV5-6 with TRBJ2-7; perhaps TRBD2 as D (6 bases). V was cut by 0 bases and J by 0 bases, with 7 bases left in between. Germline assignment: CDR1 SGHDT and CDR2 YYEEEE. The CDR3 runs to 14 residues. Written as DNA, the CDR3 is TGTGCCAGCAGCTTGGGACTAGGCTCCTACGAGCAGTACTTC. Protein product: CASSLGLGSYEQYF.

This chain's CDR3 is CAGNRRGSPQETQYF. The CDR3 nucleotides are TGTGCCGGGAACCGGCGAGGCAGTCCCCAAGAGACCCAGTACTTC. This chain connects TRBV2 to TRBJ2-5; D gene ambiguous. The ends were cut back, 11 bases at V and 1 base at J, with 20 bases in the middle. This CDR3 has 15 residues. Germline lookup yields CDR1 SNHLY and CDR2 FYNNEI.

The chain recombines TRBV6-6 with TRBJ1-6; a possible D gene is TRBD1 (5 bases). Germline V gene sequence: CDR1 MNHNY, CDR2 SVGAGI (reference sequence). The CDR3 has 15 residues. V was clipped by 5 bases and J by 8 bases, with 16 bases between them. The CDR3 spells CASSQGFRGDSPLHF. The CDR3 coding sequence is TGTGCCAGCAGTCAAGGGTTTCGGGGGGATTCACCCCTCCACTTT.

This chain connects TRBV27 to TRBJ2-1; 11 positions agree with TRBD2. Germline V gene sequence: CDR1 MNHEY, CDR2 SMNVEV (reference sequence). The CDR3 runs 17 residues. Trimming removed 4 bases from V and 6 bases from J; junction bases left unmatched: 11. CDR3: CASSSYILAGGLNEQFF. The CDR3 DNA is TGTGCCAGCAGTTCGTATATTCTAGCGGGAGGCCTCAATGAGCAGTTCTTC.

The rearrangement uses TRBV25-1 and TRBJ2-3; TRBD1 or TRBD2 may be the D gene (5 bases each). The CDR3 totals 14 residues. Trimming removed 4 bases from V and 4 bases from J, with 12 bases in between. CDR1 is MGHDK and CDR2 is SYGVNS in the germline V gene. CDR3 bases: TGTGCCAGCAGTGGGGGGAGTAGGCCAGATACGCAGTATTTT. Amino acid sequence: CASSGGSRPDTQYF.

This clone showed up just once. The chain employs TRBV5-5 and TRBJ2-2, with D hard to call. CDR1 is SGHKS and CDR2 is YYEKEE in the germline V gene (reference sequence). This CDR3 region has 16 residues. Trimming pared 1 base from V and 3 bases from J, leaving 13 bases between. The CDR3 here is CASSLKLLPHTGELFF. The CDR3 bases are TGTGCCAGCAGCTTGAAACTCCTTCCCCACACCGGGGAGCTGTTTTTT.